This TCR beta chain was observed in a study of blood T cell repertoires in COVID-19. Study-level information: The samples span acute and convalescent COVID-19 from the United States, Italy and Spain. T cells, B-cell-depleted T cells, or PBMCs supplied cDNA or gDNA.

The V segment lost 3 bases and the J segment 0 bases; nucleotides outside the gene matches: 6. Germline-derived CDR1 and CDR2 are SGHVS and FQNEAQ. This CDR3 spans 16 amino acids. Methods used by the authors: Amplifying reference gene primers gave estimates of nucleated cell counts. Here immunoSEQ multiplex PCR was the method, and the copy in TCRdb shows in-frame clones only, minus some. That table furnishes V, J and clone size, whereas the DNA furnished D and trimming. The sample holds over 150,000 clones, about four fifths seen once. The sequence was obtained from a woman aged 80 or over with acute or convalescent COVID-19. Sequenced input: peripheral blood. The V gene is TRBV7-8, the J gene TRBJ2-5; 8 nucleotides line up with TRBD1. The CDR3 DNA is TGTGCCAGCAGCTTCAGGACAGGGCTGTACCAAGAGACCCAGTACTTC. Amino acid sequence: CASSFRTGLYQETQYF.